Listed below are T cell receptor beta chains from one sample, sequenced in a study of shared clonotypes between healthy human individuals. Clones were read by immunoSEQ multiplex PCR, and TCRdb kept only the in-frame ones, dropping some. The repertoire has about 1.5 million clones, under 99% of them found once; the top ten carry roughly 0.42%. The sequenced sample consisted of naive CD4+ T cells sorted from blood. These TCRs come from a man in his thirties or forties in good health. Both conserved end residues are part of each CDR3. Each record gives: J gene, D gene, clone size, V gene, CDR3 DNA, CDR3 protein. The D gene is left open where the match is weak. Clone size is stated in some rows and not others, as once, few, many or a class when expanded.

j_gene: TRBJ2-1; d_gene: TRBD2; abundance: .; v_gene: TRBV5-4; CDR3nt: TGTGCCAGCAGCTCCAAATCTAGCGGAGGGTACAATGAGCAGTTCTTC; CDR3aa: CASSSKSSGGYNEQFF
j_gene: TRBJ2-5; d_gene: .; abundance: .; v_gene: TRBV14; CDR3nt: TGTGCCAGCAGCCAGGGAGAGATTCGCCAAGAGACCCAGTACTTC; CDR3aa: CASSQGEIRQETQYF
j_gene: TRBJ2-1; d_gene: TRBD1; abundance: .; v_gene: TRBV10-3; CDR3nt: TGTGCCATCAGTGAGTCCCGGGTTGCCGGGACAGGGGATTACAATGAGCAGTTCTTC; CDR3aa: CAISESRVAGTGDYNEQFF
j_gene: TRBJ2-1; d_gene: .; abundance: .; v_gene: TRBV11-2; CDR3nt: TGTGCCAGCAGCGGCGGTATAAGGGCTGACAATGAGCAGTTCTTC; CDR3aa: CASSGGIRADNEQFF
j_gene: TRBJ2-2; d_gene: TRBD2; abundance: .; v_gene: TRBV7-2; CDR3nt: TGTGCCAGCAGCCCCAGCGGGAGTGGCACCGGGGAGCTGTTTTTT; CDR3aa: CASSPSGSGTGELFF
j_gene: TRBJ1-5; d_gene: .; abundance: .; v_gene: TRBV6-6; CDR3nt: TGTGCCAGCAAAATACAGGGTTTGCAGCCCCAGCATTTT; CDR3aa: CASKIQGLQPQHF
j_gene: TRBJ2-1; d_gene: .; abundance: .; v_gene: TRBV18; CDR3nt: TGTGCCAGCTCACCACCTTCTGCCGCGGGGCCTCAGTTCTTC; CDR3aa: CASSPPSAAGPQFF
j_gene: TRBJ2-6; d_gene: .; abundance: .; v_gene: TRBV10-1; CDR3nt: TGCGCCAGCAGTGAGTCTGGGGCCAACGTCCTGACTTTC; CDR3aa: CASSESGANVLTF
j_gene: TRBJ2-1; d_gene: TRBD1; abundance: .; v_gene: TRBV27; CDR3nt: TGTGCCAGCGGGGACAGGGGGCGGGGTGAGCAGTTCTTC; CDR3aa: CASGDRGRGEQFF
j_gene: TRBJ2-2; d_gene: .; abundance: .; v_gene: TRBV10-3; CDR3nt: TGTGCCATCAGTGTGAAGGAAAACACCGGGGAGCTGTTTTTT; CDR3aa: CAISVKENTGELFF
j_gene: TRBJ2-1; d_gene: TRBD2; abundance: .; v_gene: TRBV28; CDR3nt: TGTGCCAGCAGTTTATGGGGACTAGCGGGAGGGCCAAGGAATGAGCAGTTCTTC; CDR3aa: CASSLWGLAGGPRNEQFF
j_gene: TRBJ1-4; d_gene: .; abundance: .; v_gene: TRBV4-1; CDR3nt: TGCGCCAGCAGCCAAGAAGAGGTTGCAACTAATGAAAAACTGTTTTTT; CDR3aa: CASSQEEVATNEKLFF
j_gene: TRBJ2-3; d_gene: .; abundance: .; v_gene: TRBV4-1; CDR3nt: TGCGCCAGCAGCCAAGTTTTTCCCGAGAGAATCACAGATACGCAGTATTTT; CDR3aa: CASSQVFPERITDTQYF
j_gene: TRBJ2-5; d_gene: .; abundance: .; v_gene: TRBV5-6; CDR3nt: TGTGCCAGCAGAAGATCCGTTGGGACCCAGTACTTC; CDR3aa: CASRRSVGTQYF
j_gene: TRBJ1-4; d_gene: .; abundance: once; v_gene: TRBV19; CDR3nt: TGTGCCAGTAGTATCTCGGACGGAGAAAAACTGTTTTTT; CDR3aa: CASSISDGEKLFF
j_gene: TRBJ2-5; d_gene: TRBD2; abundance: .; v_gene: TRBV6-4; CDR3nt: TGTGCCAGCAGTGACCGGGACTTCGATAGCGGGAGCCTTAAACAAGAGACCCAGTACTTC; CDR3aa: CASSDRDFDSGSLKQETQYF
j_gene: TRBJ2-3; d_gene: .; abundance: once; v_gene: TRBV7-8; CDR3nt: TGTGCCAGCAGCCTCCTATCCACGTATACGCAGTATTTT; CDR3aa: CASSLLSTYTQYF
j_gene: TRBJ2-7; d_gene: TRBD2; abundance: .; v_gene: TRBV5-1; CDR3nt: TGCGCCAGCAGCGGGCCTGGAGGGAGGGACGAGCAGTACTTC; CDR3aa: CASSGPGGRDEQYF
j_gene: TRBJ2-7; d_gene: TRBD2; abundance: .; v_gene: TRBV7-2; CDR3nt: TGTGCCAGCAGCTTAATAGCGGGAGGGCTGGGCCACGAGCAGTACTTC; CDR3aa: CASSLIAGGLGHEQYF
j_gene: TRBJ2-3; d_gene: .; abundance: .; v_gene: TRBV9; CDR3nt: TGTGCCAGCAGCGTAGAGTGGGAGGCCGTGGATACGCAGTATTTT; CDR3aa: CASSVEWEAVDTQYF
j_gene: TRBJ2-3; d_gene: TRBD2; abundance: .; v_gene: TRBV10-3; CDR3nt: TGTGCCATCAGTGATCTAGCGGGAGGGCTAGGCGGCAGCACAGATACGCAGTATTTT; CDR3aa: CAISDLAGGLGGSTDTQYF
j_gene: TRBJ2-1; d_gene: .; abundance: .; v_gene: TRBV9; CDR3nt: TGTGCCAGCAGCGTAGATAGAGGGGGGAATGAGCAGTTCTTC; CDR3aa: CASSVDRGGNEQFF
j_gene: TRBJ2-7; d_gene: .; abundance: .; v_gene: TRBV7-2; CDR3nt: TGTGCCAGCAGATCCGGGACAACTCTCTACGAGCAGTACTTC; CDR3aa: CASRSGTTLYEQYF
j_gene: TRBJ1-4; d_gene: .; abundance: .; v_gene: TRBV10-3; CDR3nt: TGTGCCATCAGTGACAAAAAAGCGTCAACTAATGAAAAACTGTTTTTT; CDR3aa: CAISDKKASTNEKLFF
j_gene: TRBJ1-2; d_gene: .; abundance: .; v_gene: TRBV7-9; CDR3nt: TGTGCCAGCAGCTTAGCGGGGTTAAACGGCTACACCTTC; CDR3aa: CASSLAGLNGYTF
j_gene: TRBJ2-2; d_gene: TRBD2; abundance: .; v_gene: TRBV18; CDR3nt: TGTGCCAGCTCACGCCTACACGGAGCGGGAAACACCGGGGAGCTGTTTTTT; CDR3aa: CASSRLHGAGNTGELFF
j_gene: TRBJ2-1; d_gene: .; abundance: .; v_gene: TRBV2; CDR3nt: TGTGCCAGCAAGGGCAGGGGGGAGATTGGCTCCTACAATGAGCAGTTCTTC; CDR3aa: CASKGRGEIGSYNEQFF
j_gene: TRBJ2-1; d_gene: TRBD1; abundance: .; v_gene: TRBV30; CDR3nt: TGTGCCTGGAGCTCGGGACAGTCACACTACAATGAGCAGTTCTTC; CDR3aa: CAWSSGQSHYNEQFF
j_gene: TRBJ2-4; d_gene: TRBD1; abundance: .; v_gene: TRBV18; CDR3nt: TGTGCCAGCTCACCGTCGGGACAGGGTCACGGAAACATTCAGTACTTC; CDR3aa: CASSPSGQGHGNIQYF
j_gene: TRBJ2-5; d_gene: .; abundance: .; v_gene: TRBV7-9; CDR3nt: TGTGCCAGCAGCTTAGTGGGGGCAGGGGAGACCCAGTACTTC; CDR3aa: CASSLVGAGETQYF
j_gene: TRBJ2-2; d_gene: .; abundance: .; v_gene: TRBV11-3; CDR3nt: TGTGCCAGCAGCTCCGCTAGTTGGACCGGAGATCGGAACACCGGGGAGCTGTTTTTT; CDR3aa: CASSSASWTGDRNTGELFF
j_gene: TRBJ1-1; d_gene: .; abundance: .; v_gene: TRBV20-1; CDR3nt: TGCAGTGCTATAGGGAACACTGAAGCTTTCTTT; CDR3aa: CSAIGNTEAFF
j_gene: TRBJ2-1; d_gene: TRBD2; abundance: .; v_gene: TRBV7-6; CDR3nt: TGTGCCAGCAACTCAGGCCCGGGACTAGCGGGAGGAAATGCCTACAATGAGCAGTTCTTC; CDR3aa: CASNSGPGLAGGNAYNEQFF
j_gene: TRBJ2-1; d_gene: .; abundance: once; v_gene: TRBV14; CDR3nt: TGTGCCAGCAGCCAAGACGGATCAGGGGCCTACAATGAGCAGTTCTTC; CDR3aa: CASSQDGSGAYNEQFF
j_gene: TRBJ2-7; d_gene: .; abundance: once; v_gene: TRBV7-8; CDR3nt: TGTGCCAGCAGCATGGGACCCTTAAGACTCGGGCAGTACTTC; CDR3aa: CASSMGPLRLGQYF
j_gene: TRBJ2-5; d_gene: .; abundance: .; v_gene: TRBV5-4; CDR3nt: TGTGCCAGCAGCTCGGGGCAGGGCCTACAAGAGACCCAGTACTTC; CDR3aa: CASSSGQGLQETQYF
j_gene: TRBJ2-3; d_gene: .; abundance: .; v_gene: TRBV13; CDR3nt: TGTGCCAGCAGCTTAGCGATGGATACGCAGTATTTT; CDR3aa: CASSLAMDTQYF
j_gene: TRBJ2-6; d_gene: .; abundance: .; v_gene: TRBV5-4; CDR3nt: TGTGCCAGCAGCTTGGTTCCACCCCATTCGACTGGGGCCAACGTCCTGACTTTC; CDR3aa: CASSLVPPHSTGANVLTF
j_gene: TRBJ1-5; d_gene: TRBD1; abundance: .; v_gene: TRBV19; CDR3nt: TGTGCCAGTAGTATAGTAGGCAGGGGGCGGAATCAGCCCCAGCATTTT; CDR3aa: CASSIVGRGRNQPQHF
j_gene: TRBJ1-5; d_gene: TRBD1; abundance: .; v_gene: TRBV11-3; CDR3nt: TGTGCCGGCAAACAGGGGACTTCTCAGCCCCAGCATTTT; CDR3aa: CAGKQGTSQPQHF
j_gene: TRBJ1-2; d_gene: TRBD1; abundance: few; v_gene: TRBV5-4; CDR3nt: TGTGCCAGCAGCTTGGGGCCCGGGACAGGCTATGGCTACACCTTC; CDR3aa: CASSLGPGTGYGYTF
j_gene: TRBJ2-2; d_gene: .; abundance: .; v_gene: TRBV5-6; CDR3nt: TGTGCCAGCAGCTTGGACCCGGCCGGGGAGCTGTTTTTT; CDR3aa: CASSLDPAGELFF
j_gene: TRBJ2-2; d_gene: .; abundance: .; v_gene: TRBV29-1; CDR3nt: TGCAGCGTGGAGGACGTAAGAAACGGGGAGCTGTTTTTT; CDR3aa: CSVEDVRNGELFF
j_gene: TRBJ2-3; d_gene: .; abundance: .; v_gene: TRBV7-2; CDR3nt: TGTGCCAGCAGCTTAGGCCGAGATACGCAGTATTTT; CDR3aa: CASSLGRDTQYF
j_gene: TRBJ2-7; d_gene: .; abundance: .; v_gene: TRBV7-2; CDR3nt: TGTGCCAGCAGCCCCATGGGGGACGAGCAGTACTTC; CDR3aa: CASSPMGDEQYF
j_gene: TRBJ2-1; d_gene: .; abundance: .; v_gene: TRBV27; CDR3nt: TGTGCCAGCAGTTCAAGAAGTTCCTACAATGAGCAGTTCTTC; CDR3aa: CASSSRSSYNEQFF
j_gene: TRBJ2-5; d_gene: .; abundance: .; v_gene: TRBV25-1; CDR3nt: TGTGCCAGCAGTGCGCAGGTGGACTACCAAGAGACCCAGTACTTC; CDR3aa: CASSAQVDYQETQYF
j_gene: TRBJ2-3; d_gene: .; abundance: .; v_gene: TRBV7-3; CDR3nt: TGTGCCAGCAGCTTAAGGCCCACGCCAGATACGCAGTATTTT; CDR3aa: CASSLRPTPDTQYF
j_gene: TRBJ1-4; d_gene: TRBD1; abundance: .; v_gene: TRBV2; CDR3nt: TGTGCCAGCAGTCCCGACAGGGGTAATGAAAAACTGTTTTTT; CDR3aa: CASSPDRGNEKLFF
j_gene: TRBJ2-3; d_gene: .; abundance: .; v_gene: TRBV7-9; CDR3nt: TGTGCCAGCAGCTTAAGTAGCGGAAGCCTCAATACGCAGTATTTT; CDR3aa: CASSLSSGSLNTQYF
j_gene: TRBJ1-5; d_gene: .; abundance: .; v_gene: TRBV5-1; CDR3nt: TGCGCCAGCAGCCGTGAAGGGGATAGCAATCAGCCCCAGCATTTT; CDR3aa: CASSREGDSNQPQHF
j_gene: TRBJ2-7; d_gene: .; abundance: .; v_gene: TRBV11-2; CDR3nt: TGTGCCAGCAGCTTTTCAGGGGCTGTGTACGAGCAGTACTTC; CDR3aa: CASSFSGAVYEQYF
j_gene: TRBJ2-3; d_gene: .; abundance: .; v_gene: TRBV25-1; CDR3nt: TGTGCCAGCAGGCCCCGAGACACAGATACGCAGTATTTT; CDR3aa: CASRPRDTDTQYF
j_gene: TRBJ2-7; d_gene: .; abundance: .; v_gene: TRBV18; CDR3nt: TGTGCCAGCTCACCACCGAGGACATTGGGGGAGCAGTACTTC; CDR3aa: CASSPPRTLGEQYF
j_gene: TRBJ1-2; d_gene: .; abundance: once; v_gene: TRBV9; CDR3nt: TGTGCCAGCACGCGGGCTGGTGGCTACACCTTC; CDR3aa: CASTRAGGYTF
j_gene: TRBJ2-1; d_gene: .; abundance: .; v_gene: TRBV5-1; CDR3nt: TGCGCCAGCAGCTTGGGGCTAGCGAGCTCCTACAATGAGCAGTTCTTC; CDR3aa: CASSLGLASSYNEQFF
j_gene: TRBJ1-2; d_gene: TRBD1; abundance: .; v_gene: TRBV30; CDR3nt: TGTGCCTGGAGTCGAATAATCGGGACAGCTGGCTACACCTTC; CDR3aa: CAWSRIIGTAGYTF
j_gene: TRBJ2-1; d_gene: TRBD2; abundance: .; v_gene: TRBV7-9; CDR3nt: TGTGCCAGCAGCTTAAGCGGGAGTGGGAATGAGCAGTTCTTC; CDR3aa: CASSLSGSGNEQFF
j_gene: TRBJ2-2; d_gene: .; abundance: .; v_gene: TRBV27; CDR3nt: TGTGCCAGCAGTTTAGGGTCGACGGCCCGGGAGCTGTTTTTT; CDR3aa: CASSLGSTARELFF